One sample yielded the 16 T cell receptor beta chains listed below, sequenced in a study of blood T cell repertoires in COVID-19. Produced via immunoSEQ multiplex PCR; TCRdb's table is partial and in-frame only. Of about 120,000 clones listed, roughly four fifths are singletons. Sequenced input: peripheral blood. These receptor sequences come from a human donor in a cohort sampled during active COVID-19.

The chain links TRBV28 to TRBJ2-3, with TRBD1 identical over 8 bases. CDR1 MDHEN and CDR2 SYDVKM come from the germline V gene. The V segment lost 6 bases and the J segment 8 bases; nucleotides outside the gene matches: 1. This CDR3 has 11 residues. The CDR3 nucleotides read TGTGCCAGCAGCCAGGGGGCTACGCAGTATTTT. Translated, it gives CASSQGATQYF.

The V gene is TRBV18, the J gene TRBJ1-5, with 11 bases fitting TRBD1. The V segment lost 3 bases and the J segment 1 base; nucleotides outside the gene matches: 5. The CDR3 length is 17 residues. Per the germline V gene, CDR1 is KGHSH and CDR2 is LQKENI. CDR3 DNA: TGTGCCAGCTCACCCGGGACAGGGGGAAGGAGCAATCAGCCCCAGCATTTT. It translates to CASSPGTGGRSNQPQHF.

As to this clone: Other nucleotide sequences from this sample produce the same CDR3. CDR3 amino acids: CASSYRPSGGSDTQYF. The CDR3 bases are TGTGCCAGCAGTTACAGGCCTAGCGGGGGCTCTGATACGCAGTATTTT. The V call is TRBV6-2 or TRBV6-3, the J call TRBJ2-3, with TRBD2 matching 10 bases. The ends lost 2 bases at V and 6 bases at J; junction bases unmatched: 8. There are 16 residues in the CDR3. In germline, CDR1 is MNHEY, CDR2 SVGEGT.

This clone was observed a few times. The chain has TRBV23-1 and TRBJ1-1, with D possibly TRBD1 on 5 matching bases. TRBV23-1 is an ORF for which the function is uncertain. This CDR3 has 14 residues. V gave up 8 bases and J gave up 7 bases, with 20 bases separating them. The CDR3 sequence: CASPERGFLCEAFF. The CDR3 region has the DNA TGCGCCAGCCCAGAACGGGGGTTTCTCTGTGAAGCTTTCTTT.

The chain uses TRBV7-9 and TRBJ1-1, with D possibly being TRBD1 (5 bases). Germline CDR1 is SEHNR and CDR2 is FQNEAQ (reference sequence). The CDR3 has 12 residues. Trimming removed 1 base at V and 7 bases at J, with 7 bases between. CDR3 loop: CASSLGTLEAFF. The CDR3 nucleotides read TGTGCCAGCAGCTTAGGGACACTTGAAGCTTTCTTT.

The gene calls are TRBV6-6 and TRBJ1-1; D is unresolved. With 1 base removed from V and 5 bases from J, the gap between germline ends came to 5 bases. Germline CDR1 is MNHNY and CDR2 is SVGAGI (reference sequence). This CDR3 spans 12 amino acids. CDR3 in amino acids: CASSYYGTEAFF. CDR3 nucleotides: TGTGCCAGCAGTTACTACGGGACTGAAGCTTTCTTT.

This chain connects TRBV3-1 (or the pseudogene TRBV3-2) to TRBJ2-3, with TRBD2 matching 11 bases. V shed 4 bases, J shed 5 bases, and the junction held 8 bases outside the gene matches. Germline lookup yields CDR1 LGHDT and CDR2 YNNKEL (reference sequence). CDR3 length equals 16 residues. This CDR3 is CASSPFSGGAGDTQYF. For the CDR3, the DNA is TGTGCCAGCAGCCCCTTTAGCGGGGGGGCAGGAGATACGCAGTATTTT.

This sequence joins TRBV6-5 and TRBJ1-4, with a weak D call TRBD1 (5 bases). V shed 1 base and J shed 5 bases, with 8 bases lying between them. CDR3 length: 14 amino acids. Germline CDR1 is MNHEY and CDR2 is SVGAGI. The CDR3 DNA sequence: TGTGCCAGCAGTTACTGGGGGGGGAATGAAAAACTGTTTTTT. Its translation: CASSYWGGNEKLFF.

V gene TRBV5-4 combines with J gene TRBJ1-2; the D gene is possibly TRBD1 (5 bases). V was pared by 4 bases and J by 4 bases, with 11 bases between. The CDR3 has 13 residues. The germline CDR1 and CDR2 sequences are SGHNT and YYREEE (reference sequence). CDR3 sequence (DNA): TGTGCCAGCAGCCCCGTGGGGGGCTATGGCTACACCTTC. Amino acid sequence: CASSPVGGYGYTF.

CDR3 nucleotides: TGTGCCAGCAGTGAAGCGCTTTCGACAGTAGTGTCCTACGAGCAGTACTTC. Amino acids: CASSEALSTVVSYEQYF. The genes are TRBV6-1 and TRBJ2-7; tentatively, D is TRBD1 (5 bases). The CDR3 is 17 residues long. Germline lookup yields CDR1 MNHNS and CDR2 SASEGT. With 0 bases removed from V and 1 base from J, the gap between germline ends came to 16 bases.

This clone was recorded a few times. This chain joins TRBV2 and TRBJ1-1; D uncertain. CDR1 is SNHLY, CDR2 FYNNEI, per germline. Trimming removed 6 bases at V and 1 base at J, with 12 bases between. The CDR3 spans 14 residues. CDR3 residues: CASRYPGKNTEAFF. CDR3 nucleotides: TGTGCCAGCAGGTACCCCGGGAAGAACACTGAAGCTTTCTTT.

The chain is built from TRBV7-9 and TRBJ2-2, with D perhaps TRBD2 (5 bases). Germline CDR1 SEHNR, CDR2 FQNEAQ (reference sequence). V lost 0 bases and J 0 bases, leaving 5 bases between the germline ends. This CDR3 is built from 15 residues. The CDR3 coding sequence is TGTGCCAGCAGCTTAGCGGGAGCGAACACCGGGGAGCTGTTTTTT. Translated, it gives CASSLAGANTGELFF.

This clone was seen a single time. The chain is built from TRBV9 and TRBJ2-7; maybe TRBD1 (6 bases). CDR1 and CDR2 (germline): SGDLS, YYNGEE. The CDR3 loop spans 15 amino acids. Trimming took off 2 bases at V and 2 bases at J, with 14 bases between the two ends. The DNA for the CDR3 is TGTGCCAGCAGCGTTGGACAGTCGATCGCCTACGAGCAGTACTTC. Protein product: CASSVGQSIAYEQYF.

Concerning this clone: Different DNA sequences within this sample yield the same CDR3. V is TRBV11-2 and J is TRBJ2-3; maybe TRBD2 (6 bases). V dropped 3 bases and J dropped 1 base, with 8 bases sitting between them. Looked up from germline, CDR1 is SGHAT and CDR2 is FQNNGV. The CDR3 consists of 14 residues. The CDR3, as DNA: TGTGCCAGCAGCTTCGGAGGGGGCACAGATACGCAGTATTTT. Protein: CASSFGGGTDTQYF.

Written as DNA, the CDR3 is TGTGCCAGTAGTATAGGGACAGGGAGTACCTACGAGCAGTACTTC. It encodes CASSIGTGSTYEQYF. This chain joins TRBV19 and TRBJ2-7; 8 bases match TRBD1. Germline V gene sequence: CDR1 LNHDA, CDR2 SQIVND (reference sequence). This CDR3 has 15 amino acids. Germline trimming cut 1 base from V and 2 bases from J; bases unmatched to any gene: 4.

The chain has TRBV11-2 and TRBJ2-1; 12 bases map to TRBD2. Germline assignment: CDR1 SGHAT and CDR2 FQNNGV. The V and J ends lost 6 bases and 5 bases, in that order; junction bases with no gene match: 5. CDR3 size: 15 residues. CDR3 sequence: CASRAGLAGNNEQFF. The CDR3 DNA reads TGTGCCAGCAGAGCCGGACTAGCGGGGAACAATGAGCAGTTCTTC. The complete variable domain, with remaining parts taken from reference TRBV11-2 and TRBJ2-1, reads EAGVAQSPRYKIIEKRQSVAFWCNPISGHATLYWYQQILGQGPKLLIQFQNNGVVDDSQLPKDRFSAERLKGVDSTLKIQPAKLEDSAVYLCASRAGLAGNNEQFFGPGTRLTVL.